Following are 28 T cell receptor beta chains from one sample sequenced in a study of CD8+CD57+ T cells in acquired aplastic anemia. Genomic DNA acted as the template from which TCR beta VDJ combination and CDR3 sequence profiling were carried out. In TCRdb, the reads were re-called with MiXCR into one record per CDR3 protein. The top ten hold 1.1% of the sample, which has fewer than 200,000 distinct CDR3 sequences, approximately 40% seen once. The sample consisted of sorted CD4+, CD8+, or CD8+CD57+ T cells (not recorded which) from PBMCs. These receptors were collected from a human donor in good health.

This clonotype was observed many times. The junction departs from the called germline gene at one end, perhaps through a read error. The rearrangement links TRBV12-3 or TRBV12-4 to TRBJ2-5; TRBD2 matches at 13 bases. The CDR3 extends over 17 amino acids. CDR3 loop: CTSSLGLAGVGRETQYF. The DNA of the CDR3 is TGTACCAGCAGTTTAGGACTAGCGGGAGTAGGTCGAGAGACCCAGTACTTC.

Concerning this clonotype: It is likely a read error, because the conserved phenylalanine at the end of the CDR3 is missing. This chain links TRBV5-6 with TRBJ1-2; 8 positions match TRBD1. The germline gives CDR1 SGHDT, CDR2 YYEEEE. The trim removed 0 bases at V and 4 bases at J, leaving 11 bases unmatched. The CDR3 has 17 amino acids. The CDR3 bases are TGTGCCAGCAGCTTGGGCCGTGGGGGACAGGACAGCTATGGCTACACCTCC. It translates to CASSLGRGGQDSYGYTS.

This clonotype turned up a few times. This rearrangement joins TRBV24-1 to TRBJ2-3, with 9 nucleotides matching TRBD2. In germline, CDR1 is KGHDR, CDR2 SFDVKD. The CDR3 extends over 16 amino acids. The V and J ends lost 4 bases and 2 bases, in that order; junction bases with no gene match: 6. This CDR3 reads CATSDSLAGITDTQYF. CDR3 sequence (DNA): TGTGCCACCAGTGACTCCCTAGCGGGGATCACAGATACGCAGTATTTT.

This clonotype was observed many times. The chain joins TRBV7-9 to TRBJ2-3; D unresolved. Germline values: CDR1 SEHNR, CDR2 FQNEAQ (reference sequence). Deletions cut 5 bases from V and 3 bases from J, with 3 bases between. This CDR3 has 11 residues. CDR3 loop: CASSRTDTQYF. CDR3 in DNA: TGTGCCAGCAGCCGTACAGATACGCAGTATTTT.

The gene calls are TRBV7-2 and TRBJ2-3, with D maybe TRBD1 (6 bases). CDR3 length: 13 amino acids. V was pared by 5 bases and J by 7 bases, with 13 bases between. CDR1 is SGHTA and CDR2 is FQGNSA in the germline V gene. CDR3 DNA sequence: TGTGCCAGCAGCGGGGGCGGTTTCAATACGCAGTATTTT. Its protein is CASSGGGFNTQYF.

In its sample, this clonotype was seen many times. The chain combines TRBV4-2 with TRBJ2-7; TRBD2 aligns across 13 bases. Germline CDR1 reads LGHNA; CDR2 reads YNFKEQ. The CDR3 has 19 amino acids. V lost 4 bases, J lost 1 base, and 13 bases stayed unmatched. CDR3 DNA sequence: TGTGCCAGCAGCCCCACCCCCGGACTAGCGGGGGCGAAATCCTACGAGCAGTACTTC. Its translation: CASSPTPGLAGAKSYEQYF.

This clonotype was found many times. V gene TRBV20-1 combines with J gene TRBJ1-5; D gene uncertain. The CDR3 spans 16 residues. CDR1 DFQATT and CDR2 SNEGSKA come from the germline V gene (reference sequence). With 0 bases removed from V and 0 bases from J, the gap between germline ends came to 12 bases. This chain's CDR3 is CSARDGDTYSNQPQHF. CDR3 nucleotides: TGCAGTGCTAGAGATGGGGATACCTATAGCAATCAGCCCCAGCATTTT.

V usage is TRBV6-4 and J usage is TRBJ2-7; possibly TRBD1 for D (6 bases). Trimming took 5 bases from V and 5 from J, leaving 13 bases between them. CDR3 size: 13 residues. The germline gives CDR1 MRHNA, CDR2 SNTAGT. CDR3 bases: TGTGCCAGCAGTACGTACAGGGTCCACGAGCAGTACTTC. Protein: CASSTYRVHEQYF.

This clonotype was observed many times. The chain uses TRBV5-1 and TRBJ2-7; D is possibly TRBD1 (5 bases). The length of the CDR3 is 13 residues. Trimming removed 0 bases at V and 1 base at J, with 5 bases between. Germline V gives CDR1 SGHRS, CDR2 YFSETQ. CDR3 sequence reads: CASSLGQSYEQYF. The CDR3 nucleotides read TGCGCCAGCAGCTTGGGACAGTCCTACGAGCAGTACTTC.

This clonotype has ten or more counts. The genes are TRBV6-5 and TRBJ2-7; no definite D call. V gave up 0 bases and J gave up 0 bases, with 6 bases separating them. Looked up from germline, CDR1 is MNHEY and CDR2 is SVGAGI. The CDR3 extends over 14 amino acids. The CDR3 DNA reads TGTGCCAGCAGTTACTCCCCAGGCTCCTACGAGCAGTACTTC. It codes for CASSYSPGSYEQYF.

This rearrangement joins TRBV7-8 to TRBJ2-2; the D gene is possibly TRBD1 (6 bases). Trimming removed 5 bases from V and 5 bases from J, with 9 bases in between. The CDR3 is 13 amino acids. CDR1 is SGHVS, CDR2 FQNEAQ, per germline. In nucleotides, the CDR3 is TGTGCCAGCAGCACCCAGGGGACCGGGGAGCTGTTTTTT. As protein: CASSTQGTGELFF.

In regard to this clonotype: Likely a read error: the CDR3 ends without its conserved phenylalanine or tryptophan. This chain connects TRBV6-1 to TRBJ1-4, with a possible D match to TRBD1 (6 bases). This CDR3 is 14 amino acids long. Germline V gives CDR1 MNHNS, CDR2 SASEGT. The CDR3 spells CAIRKTRTDEKLFS. The CDR3 DNA is TGTGCCATCAGAAAGACCAGGACAGATGAGAAACTGTTTTCT.

There are a few counts of this clonotype. The V call is TRBV24-1, the J call TRBJ2-3, with a weak D call TRBD2 (6 bases). The ends were cut back, 5 bases at V and 1 base at J, with 12 bases in the middle. The CDR3 covers 15 residues. In germline, CDR1 is KGHDR, CDR2 SFDVKD. In DNA form, the CDR3 reads TGTGCCACCAGTGTTACGCGCGGGGGCACAGATACGCAGTATTTT. This gives the protein CATSVTRGGTDTQYF.

This clonotype was seen many times. J is TRBJ2-7 and V is TRBV6-5; a weak D match, TRBD2 (6 bases). This CDR3 has 15 residues. V lost 2 bases, J lost 6 bases, and 17 bases lay in between. CDR1 is MNHEY, CDR2 SVGAGI, per germline. The CDR3 spells CASSYTYGVSGEQYF. The CDR3 bases are TGTGCCAGCAGTTACACTTACGGGGTTAGCGGCGAGCAGTACTTC.

This clonotype was seen repeatedly, ten times or more. The chain has TRBV6-6 and TRBJ1-6; D perhaps matches TRBD1 (5 bases). Looked up from germline, CDR1 is MNHNY and CDR2 is SVGAGI (reference sequence). The CDR3 totals 16 residues. Trimming shortened V by 0 bases and J by 8 bases, and 14 bases separated the two germline ends. Written as DNA, the CDR3 is TGTGCCAGCAGTTACTCCGGGACGTGGGGACATTCACCCCTCCACTTT. Translating it yields CASSYSGTWGHSPLHF.

In this sample, this clonotype turned up many times. This chain joins TRBV2 and TRBJ1-5, with TRBD1 matching 7 bases. The CDR3 is 16 amino acids. Per the germline V gene, CDR1 is SNHLY and CDR2 is FYNNEI. With V trimmed by 4 bases and J by 0 bases, 6 bases remained unmatched. The CDR3 coding sequence is TGTGCCAGCAGTGTAAGCAGGGGGTCTAGCAATCAGCCCCAGCATTTT. Residues: CASSVSRGSSNQPQHF.

The chain has TRBV2 and TRBJ2-1; 10 bases align to TRBD2. V lost 5 bases, J lost 8 bases, and 9 bases stayed unmatched. This CDR3 has 15 residues. Germline CDR1 reads SNHLY; CDR2 reads FYNNEI. Here the CDR3 reads CASSLTSGDVDEQFF. The CDR3, as DNA: TGTGCCAGCAGTCTAACTAGCGGGGATGTGGATGAGCAGTTCTTC.

Points on this clonotype: A read error may be the cause here, since a much bigger clone is one base away. The genes are TRBV14 and TRBJ2-1; no definite D call. CDR1 and CDR2 from the germline V gene are SGHDN and FVKESK. The CDR3 covers 17 residues. The CDR3 protein is CASSQGRFLSSYNGQFF. Written as DNA, the CDR3 is TGTGCCAGCAGCCAAGGCCGATTCCTTAGCTCCTACAATGGGCAGTTCTTC. Drawing the rest from reference TRBV14 and TRBJ2-1, the complete variable domain is EAGVTQFPSHSVIEKGQTVTLRCDPISGHDNLYWYRRVMGKEIKFLLHFVKESKQDESGMPNNRFLAERTGGTYSTLKVQPAELEDSGVYFCASSQGRFLSSYNGQFFGPGTRLTVL.

V usage is TRBV10-3 and J usage is TRBJ2-1, with 15 bases that match TRBD2. This CDR3 contains 17 residues. J lost 8 bases, V lost 4 bases, and 9 bases had no gene match. Germline CDR1 reads ENHRY; CDR2 reads SYGVKD. CDR3 nucleotides: TGTGCCATCAGTGTAAACCTTGGGACTAGCGGGAGGCATGAGCAGTTCTTC. Translation: CAISVNLGTSGRHEQFF.

This clonotype has at least ten counts. V is TRBV3-1 and J is TRBJ1-1; TRBD1 matches at 12 bases. Unmatched junction bases numbered 8, after V lost 1 base and J lost 11 bases. From germline, CDR1 is LGHDT and CDR2 YNNKEL (reference sequence). There are 15 residues in the CDR3. The CDR3 coding sequence is TGTGCCAGCAGCCAAGGCGGGACAGGGGGCATTGAGGCTTTCTTT. Residues: CASSQGGTGGIEAFF.

This clonotype was counted at least ten times. The rearrangement links TRBV2 to TRBJ2-7, with 8 bases matching TRBD1. The CDR3 runs 14 residues. V was clipped by 2 bases and J by 4 bases; unmatched bases: 4. Germline CDR1 SNHLY, CDR2 FYNNEI. CDR3 DNA: TGTGCCAGCAGTGAACAGGGGGCGGTTTACGAGCAGTACTTC. This encodes CASSEQGAVYEQYF.

The chain employs TRBV7-3 and TRBJ1-1, with a weak D call TRBD1 (5 bases). The germline CDR1 and CDR2 sequences are SGHTA and FQGTGA. The CDR3 is 13 amino acids. Deletions cut 5 bases from V and 3 bases from J, with 10 bases between. In DNA, the CDR3 is TGTGCCAGCAGCAACGGAGGGGACACTGAAGCTTTCTTT. It is translated as CASSNGGDTEAFF.

Regarding this clonotype: The conserved final phenylalanine or tryptophan is absent from the CDR3, which likely points to a read error. V is TRBV3-1 and J is TRBJ2-7; D unclear. The CDR3 runs 14 residues. The germline V gene encodes CDR1 LGHDT and CDR2 YNNKEL (reference sequence). Deletions cut 5 bases from V and 1 base from J, with 12 bases between. CDR3 nucleotides: TGTGCCAGCAGCATCGCGACCGGGTCCTACGAGCAGTACCTC. Its protein is CASSIATGSYEQYL.

The genes are TRBV20-1 and TRBJ2-3, with no clear D. V gave up 7 bases and J gave up 2 bases, with 10 bases separating them. The germline V gene encodes CDR1 DFQATT and CDR2 SNEGSKA (reference sequence). There are 12 residues in the CDR3. The CDR3, as DNA: TGCAGTGGGCTGGAGTCCACAGATACGCAGTATTTT. Its protein is CSGLESTDTQYF.

This clonotype was counted only a few times. The J gene is TRBJ2-3, the V gene TRBV2, with a weak D call TRBD1 (5 bases). The CDR3 runs to 15 residues. CDR1 and CDR2 (germline): SNHLY, FYNNEI. V dropped 7 bases and J dropped 4 bases, with 18 bases sitting between them. Here the CDR3 reads CASTLDMSVADTQYF. The CDR3 nucleotides are TGTGCCAGCACCTTGGACATGTCGGTGGCAGATACGCAGTATTTT.

In its sample, this clonotype was seen a few times. This chain connects TRBV20-1 to TRBJ1-1; maybe TRBD1 (5 bases). Germline V gene data show CDR1 as DFQATT and CDR2 as SNEGSKA (reference sequence). V dropped 4 bases and J dropped 5 bases, with 17 bases sitting between them. The CDR3 length is 14 residues. CDR3 region: CSATAGGAVTEAFF. The CDR3 nucleotides are TGCAGTGCTACGGCCGGAGGGGCTGTGACTGAAGCTTTCTTT.

This clonotype was recorded at least ten times. The chain links TRBV15 to TRBJ2-1; 9 bases align to TRBD2. V was pared by 5 bases and J by 0 bases, with 8 bases of the junction left unmatched. The CDR3 loop spans 17 amino acids. Germline CDR1 is LNHNV and CDR2 is YYDKDF (reference sequence). CDR3 amino acids: CATSAEPGLASYNEQFF. Here the CDR3 DNA reads TGTGCCACCAGCGCAGAGCCGGGACTAGCCTCCTACAATGAGCAGTTCTTC.

The chain couples TRBV19 to TRBJ1-1; TRBD1 is a possible D gene (5 bases). Per the germline V gene, CDR1 is LNHDA and CDR2 is SQIVND (reference sequence). This CDR3 comprises 13 residues. V lost 4 bases to trimming and J lost 5 bases, with 11 bases between them. In DNA, the CDR3 is TGTGCCAGTAGTAACCCCGGGGGTACTGAAGCTTTCTTT. Protein sequence: CASSNPGGTEAFF.